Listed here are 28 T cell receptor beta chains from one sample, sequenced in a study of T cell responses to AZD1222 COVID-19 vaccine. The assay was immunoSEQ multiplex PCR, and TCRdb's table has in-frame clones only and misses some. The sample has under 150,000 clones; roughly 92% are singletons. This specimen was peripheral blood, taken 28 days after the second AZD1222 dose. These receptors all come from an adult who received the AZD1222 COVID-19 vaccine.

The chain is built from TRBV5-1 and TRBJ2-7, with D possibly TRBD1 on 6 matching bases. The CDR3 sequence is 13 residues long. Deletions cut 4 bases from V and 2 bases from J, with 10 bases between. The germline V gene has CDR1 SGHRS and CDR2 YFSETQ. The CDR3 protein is CASSPRDTYEQYF. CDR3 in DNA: TGCGCCAGCAGCCCCCGGGACACCTACGAGCAGTACTTC.

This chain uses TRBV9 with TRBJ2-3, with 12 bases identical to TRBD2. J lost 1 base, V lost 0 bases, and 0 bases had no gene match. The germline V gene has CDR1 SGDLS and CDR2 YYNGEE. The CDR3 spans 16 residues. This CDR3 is CASSVGTSGGTDTQYF. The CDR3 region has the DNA TGTGCCAGCAGCGTAGGGACTAGCGGGGGCACAGATACGCAGTATTTT.

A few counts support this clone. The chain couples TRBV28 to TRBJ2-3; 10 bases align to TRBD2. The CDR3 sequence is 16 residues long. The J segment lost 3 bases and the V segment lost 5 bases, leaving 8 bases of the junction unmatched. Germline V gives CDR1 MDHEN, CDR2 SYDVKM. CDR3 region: CASSPQTSGFTDTQYF. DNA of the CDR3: TGTGCCAGCAGTCCCCAGACTAGCGGGTTTACAGATACGCAGTATTTT. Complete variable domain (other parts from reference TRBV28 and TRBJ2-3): DVKVTQSSRYLVKRTGEKVFLECVQDMDHENMFWYRQDPGLGLRLIYFSYDVKMKEKGDIPEGYSVSREKKERFSLILESASTNQTSMYLCASSPQTSGFTDTQYFGPGTRLTVL.

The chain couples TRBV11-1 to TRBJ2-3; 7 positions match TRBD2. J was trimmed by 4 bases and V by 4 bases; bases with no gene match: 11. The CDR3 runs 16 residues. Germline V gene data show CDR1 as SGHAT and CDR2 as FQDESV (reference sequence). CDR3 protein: CASSSGLDFVSDTQYF. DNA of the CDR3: TGTGCCAGCAGCTCCGGACTAGATTTCGTCTCAGATACGCAGTATTTT.

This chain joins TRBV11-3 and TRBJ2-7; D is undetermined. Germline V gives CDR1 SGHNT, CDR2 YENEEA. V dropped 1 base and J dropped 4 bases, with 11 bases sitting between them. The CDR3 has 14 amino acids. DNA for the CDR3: TGTGCCAGCAGCTTAGCCGGAGTCAGTTACGAGCAGTACTTC. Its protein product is CASSLAGVSYEQYF.

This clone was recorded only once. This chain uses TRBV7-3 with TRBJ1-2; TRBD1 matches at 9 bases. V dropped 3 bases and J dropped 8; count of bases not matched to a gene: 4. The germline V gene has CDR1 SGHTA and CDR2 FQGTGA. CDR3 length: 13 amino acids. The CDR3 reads CASSFGTGRGYTF. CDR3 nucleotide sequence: TGTGCCAGCAGCTTTGGGACAGGGAGAGGCTACACCTTC.

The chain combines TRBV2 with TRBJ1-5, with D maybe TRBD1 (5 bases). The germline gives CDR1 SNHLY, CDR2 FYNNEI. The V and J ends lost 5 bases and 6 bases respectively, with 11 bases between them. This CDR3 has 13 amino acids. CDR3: CASSSRGVQPQHF. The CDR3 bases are TGTGCCAGCAGTTCACGAGGGGTTCAGCCCCAGCATTTT.

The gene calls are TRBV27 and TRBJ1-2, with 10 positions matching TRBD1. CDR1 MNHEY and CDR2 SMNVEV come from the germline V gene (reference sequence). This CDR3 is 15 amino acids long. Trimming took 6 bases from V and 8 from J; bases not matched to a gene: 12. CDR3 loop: CASRDDRGRQGGYTF. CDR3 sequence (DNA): TGTGCCAGCAGAGATGACAGGGGGCGGCAGGGAGGCTACACCTTC.

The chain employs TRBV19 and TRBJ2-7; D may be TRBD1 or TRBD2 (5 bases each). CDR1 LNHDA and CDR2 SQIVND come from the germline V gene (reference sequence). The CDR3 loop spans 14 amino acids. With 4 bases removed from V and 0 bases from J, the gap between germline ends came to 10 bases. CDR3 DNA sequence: TGTGCCAGTAGTAGGGGACGGAGCTCCTACGAGCAGTACTTC. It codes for CASSRGRSSYEQYF.

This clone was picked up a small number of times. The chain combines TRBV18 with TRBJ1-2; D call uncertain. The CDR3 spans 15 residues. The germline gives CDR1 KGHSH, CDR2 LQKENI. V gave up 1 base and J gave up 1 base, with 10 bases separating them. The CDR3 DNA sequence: TGTGCCAGCTCACCACAACAGCAACTTAACTATGGCTACACCTTC. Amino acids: CASSPQQQLNYGYTF.

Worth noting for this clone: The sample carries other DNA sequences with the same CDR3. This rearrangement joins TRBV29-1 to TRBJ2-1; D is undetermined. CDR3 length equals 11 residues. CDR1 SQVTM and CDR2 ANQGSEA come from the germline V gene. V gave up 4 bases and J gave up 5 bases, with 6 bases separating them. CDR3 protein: CSVARNNEQFF. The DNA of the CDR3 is TGCAGCGTTGCCCGGAACAATGAGCAGTTCTTC.

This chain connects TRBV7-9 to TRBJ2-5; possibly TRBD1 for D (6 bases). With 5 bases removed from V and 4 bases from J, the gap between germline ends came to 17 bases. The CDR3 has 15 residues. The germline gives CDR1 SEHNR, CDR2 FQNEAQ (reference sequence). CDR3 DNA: TGTGCCAGCAGCCGGCAGGGGTGGACGTTAGAGACCCAGTACTTC. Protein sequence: CASSRQGWTLETQYF.

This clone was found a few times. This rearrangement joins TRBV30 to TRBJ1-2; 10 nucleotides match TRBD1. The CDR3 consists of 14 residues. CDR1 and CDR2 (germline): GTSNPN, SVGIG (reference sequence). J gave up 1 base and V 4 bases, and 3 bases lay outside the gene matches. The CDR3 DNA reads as TGTGCCTGGATACGGGACAGGGGTAACTATGGCTACACCTTC. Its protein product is CAWIRDRGNYGYTF.

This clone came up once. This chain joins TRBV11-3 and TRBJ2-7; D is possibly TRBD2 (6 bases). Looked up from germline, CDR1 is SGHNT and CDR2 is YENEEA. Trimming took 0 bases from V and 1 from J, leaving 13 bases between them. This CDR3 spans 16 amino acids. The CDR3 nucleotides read TGTGCCAGCAGCTTAGATCACGCGGGGACGTCCTACGAGCAGTACTTC. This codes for CASSLDHAGTSYEQYF.

CDR3 residues: CASSLSTPQASPLHF. DNA of the CDR3: TGTGCCAGCAGTTTATCGACCCCCCAAGCTTCACCCCTCCACTTT. This rearrangement joins TRBV27 to TRBJ1-6; D is ambiguous. Trimming left V 0 bases short and J 9 bases short, with 12 bases between. The CDR3 runs to 15 residues. CDR1 and CDR2 (germline): MNHEY, SMNVEV (reference sequence).

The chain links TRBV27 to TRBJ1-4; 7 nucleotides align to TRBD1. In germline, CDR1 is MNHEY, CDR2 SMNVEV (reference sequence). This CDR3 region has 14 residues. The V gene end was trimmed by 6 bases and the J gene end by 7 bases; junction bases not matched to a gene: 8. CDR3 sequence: CASSTGTASEKLFF. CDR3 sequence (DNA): TGTGCCAGCAGCACCGGGACAGCTAGTGAAAAACTGTTTTTT.

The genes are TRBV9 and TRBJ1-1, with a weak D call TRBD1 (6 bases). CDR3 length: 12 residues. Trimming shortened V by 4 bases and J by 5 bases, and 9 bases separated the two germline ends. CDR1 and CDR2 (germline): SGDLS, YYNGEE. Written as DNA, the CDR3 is TGTGCCAGCAGCCCCCAGGGGACTGAAGCTTTCTTT. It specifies CASSPQGTEAFF.

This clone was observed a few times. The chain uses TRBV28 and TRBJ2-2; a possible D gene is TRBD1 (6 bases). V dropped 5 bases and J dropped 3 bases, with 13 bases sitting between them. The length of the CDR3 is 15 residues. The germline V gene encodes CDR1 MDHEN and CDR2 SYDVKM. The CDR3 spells CASSMGQGHTGELFF. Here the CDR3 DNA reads TGTGCCAGCAGTATGGGCCAGGGGCACACCGGGGAGCTGTTTTTT.

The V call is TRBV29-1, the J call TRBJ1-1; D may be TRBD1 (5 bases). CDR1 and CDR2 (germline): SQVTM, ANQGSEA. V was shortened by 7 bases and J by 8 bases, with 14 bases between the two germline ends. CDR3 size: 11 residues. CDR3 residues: CSGQMGQEAFF. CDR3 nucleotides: TGCAGCGGACAGATGGGGCAAGAAGCTTTCTTT.

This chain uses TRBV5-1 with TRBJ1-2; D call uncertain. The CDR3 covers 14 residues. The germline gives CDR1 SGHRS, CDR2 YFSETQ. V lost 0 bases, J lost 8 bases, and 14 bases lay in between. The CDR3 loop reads CASSLEYDMRGYTF. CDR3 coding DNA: TGCGCCAGCAGCTTGGAATACGATATGAGGGGCTACACCTTC.

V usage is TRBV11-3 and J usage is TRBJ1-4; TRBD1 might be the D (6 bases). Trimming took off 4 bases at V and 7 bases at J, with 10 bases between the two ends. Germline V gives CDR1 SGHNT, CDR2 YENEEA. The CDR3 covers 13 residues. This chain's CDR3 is CASSWRGGEKLFF. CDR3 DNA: TGTGCCAGCAGCTGGAGGGGGGGTGAAAAACTGTTTTTT.

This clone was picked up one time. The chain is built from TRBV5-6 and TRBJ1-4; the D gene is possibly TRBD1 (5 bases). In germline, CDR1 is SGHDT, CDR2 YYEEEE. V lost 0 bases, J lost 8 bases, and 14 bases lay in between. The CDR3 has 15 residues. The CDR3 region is CASSLGQGLVEKLFF. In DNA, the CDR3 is TGTGCCAGCAGCTTGGGTCAGGGATTGGTCGAAAAACTGTTTTTT.

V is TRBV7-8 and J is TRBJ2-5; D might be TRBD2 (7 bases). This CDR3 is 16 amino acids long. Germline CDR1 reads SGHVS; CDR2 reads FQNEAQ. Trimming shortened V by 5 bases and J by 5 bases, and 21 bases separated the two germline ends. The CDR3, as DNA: TGTGCCAGCAGCCCCCTCGGGGGGCTTAGGGCGGAGACCCAGTACTTC. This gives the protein CASSPLGGLRAETQYF.

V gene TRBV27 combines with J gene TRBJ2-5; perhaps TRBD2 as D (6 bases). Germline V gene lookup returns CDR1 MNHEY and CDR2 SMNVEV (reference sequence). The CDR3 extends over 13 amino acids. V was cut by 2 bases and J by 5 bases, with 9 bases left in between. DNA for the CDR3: TGTGCCAGCAGTTTAGGAGGGTGGGAGACCCAGTACTTC. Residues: CASSLGGWETQYF.

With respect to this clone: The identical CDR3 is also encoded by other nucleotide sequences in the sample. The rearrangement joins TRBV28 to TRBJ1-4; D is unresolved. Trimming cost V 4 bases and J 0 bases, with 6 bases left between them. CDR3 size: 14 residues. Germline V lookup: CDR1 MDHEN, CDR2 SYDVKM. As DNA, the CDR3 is TGTGCCAGCAGTTCCGCAGCAACTAATGAAAAACTGTTTTTT. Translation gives CASSSAATNEKLFF.

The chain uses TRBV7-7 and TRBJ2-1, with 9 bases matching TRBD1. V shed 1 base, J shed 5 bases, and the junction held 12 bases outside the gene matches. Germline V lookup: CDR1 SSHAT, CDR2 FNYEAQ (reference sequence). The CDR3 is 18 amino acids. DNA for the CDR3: TGTGCCAGCAGCTTAGAGGGGAGCGGGACAGGGACGAACAATGAGCAGTTCTTC. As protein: CASSLEGSGTGTNNEQFF.

The CDR3 region has the DNA TGTGCCAGCTCTCTTCGGGGAGTCACTGAAGCTTTCTTT. It yields the protein CASSLRGVTEAFF. This chain joins TRBV18 and TRBJ1-1; D is ambiguous. This CDR3 comprises 13 residues. Germline V gene data show CDR1 as KGHSH and CDR2 as LQKENI. Trimming stripped 6 bases from V and 4 bases from J, with 12 bases between.

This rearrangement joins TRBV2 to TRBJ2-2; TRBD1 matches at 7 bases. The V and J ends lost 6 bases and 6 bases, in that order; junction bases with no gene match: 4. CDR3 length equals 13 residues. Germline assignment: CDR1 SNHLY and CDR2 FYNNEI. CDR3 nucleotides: TGTGCCAGCAGCACCACAGGGGCCGGGGAGCTGTTTTTT. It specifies CASSTTGAGELFF.